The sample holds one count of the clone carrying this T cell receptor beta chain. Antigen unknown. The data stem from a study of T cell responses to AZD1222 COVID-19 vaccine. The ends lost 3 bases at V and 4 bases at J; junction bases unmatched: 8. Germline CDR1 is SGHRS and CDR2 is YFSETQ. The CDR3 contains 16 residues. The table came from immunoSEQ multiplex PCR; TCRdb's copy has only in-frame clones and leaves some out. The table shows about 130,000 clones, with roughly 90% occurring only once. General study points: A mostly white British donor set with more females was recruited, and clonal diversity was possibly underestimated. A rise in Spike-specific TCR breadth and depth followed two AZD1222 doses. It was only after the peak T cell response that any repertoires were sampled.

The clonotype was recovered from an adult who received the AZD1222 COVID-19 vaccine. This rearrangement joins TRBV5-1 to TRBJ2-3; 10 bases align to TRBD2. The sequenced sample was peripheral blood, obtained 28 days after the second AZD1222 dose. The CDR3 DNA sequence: TGCGCCAGCAGCTCCATCCAAGCGGGAGGGGCAGATACGCAGTATTTT. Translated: CASSSIQAGGADTQYF.